The rows below give T cell receptor beta chains drawn from one sample of a study of T cell repertoires in cytomegalovirus infection. The antigens these receptors bind are not known. TCRdb passed the reads through MiXCR, listing each CDR3 protein once. The sample has roughly 860,000 distinct CDR3 sequences; approximately 30% are singletons. Specimen: cultured CD8+ T cells from PBMCs, collected from culture after CMV antigen stimulation. These receptor sequences come from a human donor in good health (CMV status not recorded). Some clones in this sample may be carry-over from other donors' samples. CDR3s include the opening cysteine and the closing phenylalanine or tryptophan. A D gene is named only where the DNA matches it firmly. Clone sizes are given selectively: once, few, many, or a class where the clone is expanded.

DNA	CDR3	size	J	V	D
TGTGCCAGCAGTTGGGGAGGGGCTGAAGCTTTCTTT	CASSWGGAEAFF	NA	TRBJ1-1	TRBV28	NA
TGTGCCAGCAGCCAACTCAGTACAGGACTCACAGATACGCAGTATTTT	CASSQLSTGLTDTQYF	NA	TRBJ2-3	TRBV14	NA
TGTGCCAGCAGGGGGGACAGTAACACCGGGGAGCTGTTTTTT	CASRGDSNTGELFF	NA	TRBJ2-2	TRBV6-1	TRBD1
TGTGCCAGCGGCTTCTGGGGCGATGGCTACACCTTC	CASGFWGDGYTF	NA	TRBJ1-2	TRBV6-2/TRBV6-3	NA
TGTGCCAGCAGTGCGCGAAACAGGGCTAACTATGGCTACACCTTC	CASSARNRANYGYTF	NA	TRBJ1-2	TRBV6-5	NA
TGTGCCAGCAGTTACTCGCGTGGGACTAGCGGGGGAAAACTAGCCAAAAACATTCAGTACTTC	CASSYSRGTSGGKLAKNIQYF	NA	TRBJ2-4	TRBV6-6	TRBD2
TGTGCCAGCAGTTACTCCGGACAGGGGGCGTTCAATGAGCAGTTCTTC	CASSYSGQGAFNEQFF	NA	TRBJ2-1	TRBV6-2/TRBV6-3	TRBD1
TGTGCCAGCAGCCCCAGGGGGAGGGATACGCAGTATTTT	CASSPRGRDTQYF	NA	TRBJ2-3	TRBV7-4	NA
TGTGCCAGTAGTATAGGAGCGAGCTCCTACAATGAGCAGCTCTTC	CASSIGASSYNEQLF	NA	TRBJ2-1	TRBV19	NA
TGTGCCACCAGTGACCTACTAGCGGGGGATCGCCGGTGGCAAGAGACCCAGTACTTC	CATSDLLAGDRRWQETQYF	many	TRBJ2-5	TRBV24-1	TRBD2
TGTGCCAGCAGTTACCGGGCTAGCGGCGCAGATACGCAGTATTTT	CASSYRASGADTQYF	many	TRBJ2-3	TRBV6-5	TRBD2
TGTGCCAGCAGCCGAATCATAACTCGGAACGAGCAGTACTTC	CASSRIITRNEQYF	NA	TRBJ2-7	TRBV7-6	NA
TGCGCCAGCAGCCAAGGGGACAGGAGGACAGATACGCAGTATTTT	CASSQGDRRTDTQYF	NA	TRBJ2-3	TRBV4-3	TRBD1
TGTGCCAGCAGCTCCTCGGACAGCTACGAGCAGTACTTC	CASSSSDSYEQYF	NA	TRBJ2-7	TRBV7-6	NA
TGTGCCAGCAGTGTCGGGGACAGGGTCCGGCAAGAGACCCAGTACTTC	CASSVGDRVRQETQYF	NA	TRBJ2-5	TRBV27	TRBD1
TGTGCCAGCAGCCCGGGACAGCAGAACTATGGCTACACCTTC	CASSPGQQNYGYTF	few	TRBJ1-2	TRBV5-5	TRBD1